One sample yielded the 2 T cell receptor beta chains listed below, sequenced in a study of CD8 T cells in ankylosing spondylitis (TCRdb year 2017). Study-wide findings and limitations: A TCR beta motif made up of eight highly homologous amino acid variants appeared to be characteristic of blood from ankylosing spondylitis patients.

The method behind the library was 5' RACE. Sequencer: Illumina HiSeq 2500. TCRdb reworked the public reads: Q25 trimming with fastp, MiXCR clone assembly, productive beta chains retained. Every distinct CDR3 protein forms one entry, paired with its most common genes and DNA. The sample table shows around 890,000 distinct CDR3 sequences, and 12% are seen once. The ten largest clonotypes hold 0.45% to 0.6% of the sample. Antigen specificity for these receptors is unknown. The sequenced sample consisted of blood, either unsorted or a sorted T cell fraction (not recorded which). All receptors derive from a male donor with ankylosing spondylitis.

This chain uses TRBV7-9 with TRBJ2-3; a possible D gene is TRBD2 (6 bases). V was shortened by 4 bases and J by 2 bases, with 13 bases between the two germline ends. Germline V CDR1 and CDR2: SEHNR, FQNEAQ (reference sequence). The CDR3 spans 15 residues. CDR3 in DNA: TGTGCCAGCAGCTCCATGGGGGGTGACACAGATACGCAGTATTTT. Translation: CASSSMGGDTDTQYF.

This clonotype was recorded many times. The junction departs from the called germline gene at one end, perhaps through a read error. This chain uses TRBV7-9 with TRBJ2-7; 7 positions agree with TRBD1. The CDR3 spans 14 residues. Germline CDR1 reads SEHNR; CDR2 reads FQNEAQ (reference sequence). This chain's CDR3 is CASSLATGTYEQYF. The CDR3 region has the DNA TGCGCCAGCAGCTTAGCGACAGGGACCTACGAGCAGTACTTC.